The entry below describes one TCR beta chain. The data are from a study of blood T cell repertoires in COVID-19. Overall study context: Samples taken during acute and convalescent COVID-19 were collected in the United States, Italy and Spain. Sources were T cells, B-cell-depleted T cells, or PBMCs; the material itself was cDNA or gDNA.

V shed 0 bases and J shed 0 bases, with 8 bases lying between them. The length of the CDR3 is 15 residues. CDR1 and CDR2 from the germline V gene are SGHNT and YYREEE (reference sequence). Original methodology: Reference gene primer amplification gave nucleated cell count estimates. This table comes from immunoSEQ multiplex PCR, and its TCRdb copy is limited to in-frame clones, with some not included. V and J calls and clone size are those listed in that table; D and trimming were worked out from the DNA. Altogether over 15,000 clones are present, approximately 90% being singletons, with the ten largest covering roughly 17%.

Sequenced material: peripheral blood. The chain links TRBV5-4 to TRBJ2-3; D unclear. The source of this sequence is a man between 65 and 85 years old with acute or convalescent COVID-19. The CDR3 is CASSLGSPSTDTQYF. CDR3 nucleotides: TGTGCCAGCAGCTTGGGTTCTCCTAGCACAGATACGCAGTATTTT.